This TCR beta chain was sequenced during a study of monozygotic twins with cystic fibrosis. Study results and limitations: Co-twins had the most similar V usage for 13 of 16 pairs, J for 8. Clonality was generally low (median approximately 0.0094), higher in the most severe patients. Monozygotic CF twin pairs shared significantly more nucleotide-identical clonotypes than unrelated CF individuals did.

V lost 7 bases and J lost 9; bases outside the gene matches: 10. This CDR3 has 15 residues. In germline, CDR1 is MNHNS, CDR2 SASEGT. Sequencing used immunoSEQ multiplex PCR; TCRdb keeps in-frame clones, though not all of them. The top ten clones hold approximately 1.8% of a sample with tens of thousands of clones, roughly 84% of them seen once. In regard to this clone: What it binds is unknown.

The gene calls are TRBV6-1 and TRBJ2-1; 12 nucleotides line up with TRBD2. The origin of this receptor is a girl aged 2 to 9 with cystic fibrosis. The sequenced sample was blood. This CDR3 reads CASNRKASGGAEQFF. The CDR3 DNA reads TGTGCCAGCAATCGAAAGGCTAGCGGGGGGGCTGAGCAGTTCTTC.